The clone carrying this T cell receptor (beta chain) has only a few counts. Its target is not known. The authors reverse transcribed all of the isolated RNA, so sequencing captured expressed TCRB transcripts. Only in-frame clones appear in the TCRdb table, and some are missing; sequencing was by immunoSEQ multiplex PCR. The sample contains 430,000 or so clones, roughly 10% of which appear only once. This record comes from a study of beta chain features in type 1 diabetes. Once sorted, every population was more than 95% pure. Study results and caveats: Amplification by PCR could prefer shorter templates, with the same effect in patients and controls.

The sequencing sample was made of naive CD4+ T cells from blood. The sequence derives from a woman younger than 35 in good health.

The CDR3 DNA reads as TGTGCCAGCAGCCTACCTAGTGAGCAGTTCTTC. Translation: CASSLPSEQFF. The chain is built from TRBV4-2 and TRBJ2-1; D unresolved. V was cut by 4 bases and J by 9 bases, with 7 bases left in between. Germline assignment: CDR1 LGHNA and CDR2 YNFKEQ. The CDR3 is 11 residues long.